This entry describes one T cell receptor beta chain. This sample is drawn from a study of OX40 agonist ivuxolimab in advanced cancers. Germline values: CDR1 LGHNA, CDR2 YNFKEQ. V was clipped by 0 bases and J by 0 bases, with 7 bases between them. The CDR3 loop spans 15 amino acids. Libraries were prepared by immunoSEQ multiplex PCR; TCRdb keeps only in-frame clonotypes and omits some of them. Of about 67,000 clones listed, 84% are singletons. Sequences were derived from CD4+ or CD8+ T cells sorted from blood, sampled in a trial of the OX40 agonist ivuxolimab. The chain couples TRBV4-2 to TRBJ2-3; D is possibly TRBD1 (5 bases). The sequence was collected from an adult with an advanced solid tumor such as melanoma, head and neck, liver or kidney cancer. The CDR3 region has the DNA TGTGCCAGCAGCCAAGAAGACAGTAGCACAGATACGCAGTATTTT. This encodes CASSQEDSSTDTQYF.